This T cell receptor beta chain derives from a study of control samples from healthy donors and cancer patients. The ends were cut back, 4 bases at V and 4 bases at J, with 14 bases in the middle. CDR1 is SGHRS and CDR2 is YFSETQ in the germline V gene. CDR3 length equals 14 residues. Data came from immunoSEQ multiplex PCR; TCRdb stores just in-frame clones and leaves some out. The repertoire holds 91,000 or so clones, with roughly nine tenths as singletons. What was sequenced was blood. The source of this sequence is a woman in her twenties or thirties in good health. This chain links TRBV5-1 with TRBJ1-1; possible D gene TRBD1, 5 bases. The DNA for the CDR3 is TGCGCCAGCAGCCTGGTAGACGGGGGCACTGAAGCTTTCTTT. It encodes CASSLVDGGTEAFF.